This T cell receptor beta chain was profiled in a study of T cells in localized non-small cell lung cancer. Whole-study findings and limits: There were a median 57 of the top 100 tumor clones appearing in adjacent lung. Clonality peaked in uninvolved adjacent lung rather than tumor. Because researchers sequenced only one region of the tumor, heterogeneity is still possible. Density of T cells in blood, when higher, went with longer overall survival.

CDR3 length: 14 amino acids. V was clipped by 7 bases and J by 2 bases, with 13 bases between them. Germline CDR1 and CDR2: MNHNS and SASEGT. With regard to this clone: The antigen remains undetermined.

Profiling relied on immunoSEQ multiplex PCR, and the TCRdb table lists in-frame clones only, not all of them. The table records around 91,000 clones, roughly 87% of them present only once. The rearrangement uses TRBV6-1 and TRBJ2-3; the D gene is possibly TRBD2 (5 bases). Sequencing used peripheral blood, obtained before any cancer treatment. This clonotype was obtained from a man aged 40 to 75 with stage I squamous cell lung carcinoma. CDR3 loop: CASKIEEVTDTQYF. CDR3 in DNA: TGTGCCAGCAAGATTGAGGAGGTCACAGATACGCAGTATTTT.